This paragraph reports one TCR beta chain. This specimen belongs to a study of cytomegalovirus exposure and HLA in healthy donors. V shed 1 base, J shed 4 bases, and the junction held 6 bases outside the gene matches. CDR1 and CDR2 (germline): SGHTS, YDEGEE. CDR3 length: 15 amino acids. The PCR ran on 60 Vbeta and 13 Jbeta primers. Sequenced by immunoSEQ multiplex PCR; TCRdb stores in-frame clones only, minus some. The table lists just over 200,000 clones, about 81% of them singletons, with about 2.5% in the top ten. The sequence was collected from a woman in her forties in good health and CMV-seronegative. This rearrangement joins TRBV5-8 to TRBJ2-7, with 9 nucleotides matching TRBD1. Sequencing input: PBMCs. CDR3 in amino acids: CASSLWGQGTYEQYF. The CDR3 DNA reads TGTGCCAGCAGCTTGTGGGGACAGGGTACGTACGAGCAGTACTTC.